Presented here are 5 T cell receptor beta chains from one specimen sequenced in a study of blood T cell repertoires in COVID-19 (dated by TCRdb to 2020 to 2021). The library was produced with the immunoSEQ multiplex PCR assay. Drawn from immuneACCESS, this table holds only the in-frame rearrangements with V and J called that TCRdb kept. Clones are partly lost; checked studies trace under half to an unresolved V gene and leave the rest unexplained. The sample table holds tens of thousands of clones, of which approximately 80% were seen once. The top ten clones comprise 10% to 15% of the sample. Sequencing was carried out using peripheral blood. The source is a human donor in a cohort sampled during active COVID-19.

The V call is TRBV15, the J call TRBJ1-4, with D possibly being TRBD1 (5 bases). The V end was cut by 5 bases, the J end by 7 bases, with 11 bases between. The CDR3 consists of 13 residues. CDR1 and CDR2 (germline): LNHNV, YYDKDF (reference sequence). CDR3 amino acids: CATSGTGGEKLFF. The CDR3 nucleotides are TGTGCCACCAGCGGAACAGGTGGTGAAAAACTGTTTTTT.

This chain uses TRBV28 with TRBJ1-5; D gene uncertain. Trimming took off 0 bases at V and 1 base at J, with 7 bases between the two ends. CDR3 length: 15 residues. The germline gives CDR1 MDHEN, CDR2 SYDVKM. The CDR3 nucleotides are TGTGCCAGCAGTTTATGGGAGGGAAGCAATCAGCCCCAGCATTTT. Translated: CASSLWEGSNQPQHF.

This clone appeared once. The genes are TRBV6-1 and TRBJ2-6; 12 nucleotides agree with TRBD2. This CDR3 has 17 residues. The ends lost 4 bases at V and 2 bases at J; junction bases unmatched: 3. CDR1 is MNHNS, CDR2 SASEGT, per germline. The CDR3 bases are TGTGCCAGCAGTGTGACTAGCGGGGGCGCTGGGGCCAACGTCCTGACTTTC. As protein: CASSVTSGGAGANVLTF.

This clone was counted a single time. This chain links TRBV18 with TRBJ2-7; D perhaps matches TRBD1 (5 bases). This CDR3 has 13 amino acids. The germline gives CDR1 KGHSH, CDR2 LQKENI. V lost 2 bases to trimming and J lost 5 bases, with 10 bases between them. CDR3 in amino acids: CASSPSRGNEQYV. The CDR3 coding sequence is TGTGCCAGCTCACCAAGTAGGGGCAACGAGCAGTACGTC.

This clone occurred once. V is TRBV5-1 and J is TRBJ2-5; no firm D call. The length of the CDR3 is 14 residues. V was cut by 4 bases and J by 0 bases, with 10 bases left in between. Looked up from germline, CDR1 is SGHRS and CDR2 is YFSETQ. The CDR3 sequence: CASSPNVYQETQYF. CDR3 sequence (DNA): TGCGCCAGCAGCCCTAACGTGTACCAAGAGACCCAGTACTTC.